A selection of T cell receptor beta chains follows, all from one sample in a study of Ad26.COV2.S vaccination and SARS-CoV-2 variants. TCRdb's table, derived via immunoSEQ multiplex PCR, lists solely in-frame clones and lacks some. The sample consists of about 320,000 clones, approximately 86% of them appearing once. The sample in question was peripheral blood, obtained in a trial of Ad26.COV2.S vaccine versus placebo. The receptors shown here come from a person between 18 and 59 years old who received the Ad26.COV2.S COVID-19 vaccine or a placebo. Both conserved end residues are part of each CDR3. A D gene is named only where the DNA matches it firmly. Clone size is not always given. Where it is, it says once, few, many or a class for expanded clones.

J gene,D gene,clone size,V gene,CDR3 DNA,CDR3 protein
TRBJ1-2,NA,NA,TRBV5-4,TGTGCCAGCAGCTCGAAATACTATGGCTACACCTTC,CASSSKYYGYTF
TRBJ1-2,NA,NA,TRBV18,TGTGCCAGCTCACGGACAAAAGATTATGGCTACACCTTC,CASSRTKDYGYTF
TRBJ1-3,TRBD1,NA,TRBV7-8,TGTGCCAGCAGTCGACCCATTACCGGGACAGCTCTCTCTGGAAACACCATATATTTT,CASSRPITGTALSGNTIYF
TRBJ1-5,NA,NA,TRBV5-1,TGCGCCAGCAGCAAGGAGGGCAATCAGCCCCAGCATTTT,CASSKEGNQPQHF
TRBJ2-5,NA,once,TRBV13,TGTGCCAGCAGCTTAAGTGTGGAGAAACAGTACCAAGAGACCCAGTACTTC,CASSLSVEKQYQETQYF
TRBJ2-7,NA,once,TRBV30,TGTGCCTGGAGTGTAAGTGGGTGGGGGACCCCCTACGAGCAGTACTTC,CAWSVSGWGTPYEQYF
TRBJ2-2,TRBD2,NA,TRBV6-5,TGTGCCAGCCTCGCGGGGGCGAACACCGGGGAGCTGTTTTTT,CASLAGANTGELFF
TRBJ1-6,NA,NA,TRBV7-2,TGTGCCAGCAGCTTAATAAAGGGTTATAATTCACCCCTCCACTTT,CASSLIKGYNSPLHF
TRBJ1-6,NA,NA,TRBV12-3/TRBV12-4,TGTGCCAGCAGCTTAACAGGGACGTCACCCCTCCACTTT,CASSLTGTSPLHF
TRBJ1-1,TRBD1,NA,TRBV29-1,TGCAGCGCTGGACAGGGCTTGAACACTGAAGCTTTCTTT,CSAGQGLNTEAFF
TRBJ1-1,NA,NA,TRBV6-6,TGTGCCAGCCTGGGCAGGCCGAACACTGAAGCTTTCTTT,CASLGRPNTEAFF
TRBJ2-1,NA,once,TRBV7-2,TGTGCCAGCAGCTTAGAAGGGGTCGTAGGGTACAATGAGCAGTTCTTC,CASSLEGVVGYNEQFF
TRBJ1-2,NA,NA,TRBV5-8,TGTGCCAGCAGCCTCCGGGACCCCGTCTATTATGGCTACACCTTC,CASSLRDPVYYGYTF
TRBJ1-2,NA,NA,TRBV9,TGTGCCAGCAGCGTAGATCTCTCAGGGTCAGACTATGGCTACACCTTC,CASSVDLSGSDYGYTF
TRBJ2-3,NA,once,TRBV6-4,TGTGCCAGCAGTGACTCAGGAGGGAGCACAGATACGCAGTATTTT,CASSDSGGSTDTQYF
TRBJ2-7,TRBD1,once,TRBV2,TGTGCCAGCAGCAGCGACAGGGGGGATACCTACGAGCAGTACTTC,CASSSDRGDTYEQYF
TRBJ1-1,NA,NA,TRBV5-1,TGCGCCAGCAGACGAGGGGTATCCGTGGCGAACACTGAAGCTTTCTTT,CASRRGVSVANTEAFF
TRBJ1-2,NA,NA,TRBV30,TGTGCCTGGAGCAAAGGGGGAAGTTACTATGGCTACACCTTC,CAWSKGGSYYGYTF
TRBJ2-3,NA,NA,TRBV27,TGTGCCAGCAGTTTACGGCTTCCGAGCACAGATACGCAGTATTTT,CASSLRLPSTDTQYF
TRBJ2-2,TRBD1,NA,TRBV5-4,TGTGCCAGCAGCCCCCGCTGGACAGGGGTTGCCGGGGAGCTGTTTTTT,CASSPRWTGVAGELFF
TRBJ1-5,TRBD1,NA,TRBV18,TGTGCCAGCTCAAACGGACAGGTCCAGGGTCAGCCCCAGCATTTT,CASSNGQVQGQPQHF
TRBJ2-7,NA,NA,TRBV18,TGTGCCAGCTCACCACCGGGCTCCTCCCTAGAGCAGTACTTC,CASSPPGSSLEQYF
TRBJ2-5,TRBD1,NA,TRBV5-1,TGCGCCAGCAGGGGGACAGCCCAAGAGACCCAGTACTTC,CASRGTAQETQYF
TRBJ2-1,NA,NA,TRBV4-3,TGCGCCAGCAGCCAAGAATGGCAAAGCACCAATGAGCAGTTCTTC,CASSQEWQSTNEQFF
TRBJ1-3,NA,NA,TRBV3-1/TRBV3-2,TGTGCCAGCAGCCAACCTACAGGGTACTCTGGAAACACCATATATTTT,CASSQPTGYSGNTIYF
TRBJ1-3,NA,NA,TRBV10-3,TGTGCCATCCAGATCTCCAACTCTGGAAACACCATATATTTT,CAIQISNSGNTIYF
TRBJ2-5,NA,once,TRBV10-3,TGTGCCATCGCAACAGAGTCAGAGACCCAGTACTTC,CAIATESETQYF
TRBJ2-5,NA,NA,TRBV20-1,TGCAGTGCTAGACCGACGGAGACCCAGTACTTC,CSARPTETQYF
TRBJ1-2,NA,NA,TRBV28,TGTGCCAGCAGTGCCCCCGGAGCCAACTATGGCTACACCTTC,CASSAPGANYGYTF
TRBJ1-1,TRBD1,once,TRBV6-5,TGTGCCAGCAGTCTCACAGGGGTGAACACTGAAGCTTTCTTT,CASSLTGVNTEAFF
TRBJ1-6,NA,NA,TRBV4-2,TGTGCCAGCAGCCGAGGGGTCGGTGATTCACCCCTCCACTTT,CASSRGVGDSPLHF
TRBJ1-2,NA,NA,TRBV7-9,TGTGCCAGCAGCTTAGTCTCTTTAAACTATGGCTACACCTTC,CASSLVSLNYGYTF
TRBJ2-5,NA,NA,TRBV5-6,TGTGCCAGCAGCACGGGGAGAAAGACCCAGTACTTC,CASSTGRKTQYF
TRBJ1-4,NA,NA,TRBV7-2,TGTGCCAGCAGCCCGGGGGACAAAGGTGGGGAAAAACTGTTTTTT,CASSPGDKGGEKLFF
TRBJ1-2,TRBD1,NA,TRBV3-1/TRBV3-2,TGTGCCAGCAGCCCCCGGGACAGAGCCTATGGCTACACCTTC,CASSPRDRAYGYTF
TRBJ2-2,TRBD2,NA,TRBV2,TGTGCCAGCAGCGGCTCGACTAGCGGGGGGAAGGGCGGGGAGCTGTTTTTT,CASSGSTSGGKGGELFF
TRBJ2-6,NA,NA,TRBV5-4,TGTGCCAGCAGCTCGCAGGTCTCTGGGGCCAACGTCCTGACTTTC,CASSSQVSGANVLTF
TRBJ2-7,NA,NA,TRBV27,TGTGCCAGCCGCTCCGAGGCCCTCTCCTACGAGCAGTACTTC,CASRSEALSYEQYF
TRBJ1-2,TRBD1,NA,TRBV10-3,TGTGCCATCGGGGACAGAAACTATGGCTACACCTTC,CAIGDRNYGYTF
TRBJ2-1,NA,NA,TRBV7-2,TGTGCCAGCAGCCCGGGGACTTACAATGAGCAGTTCTTC,CASSPGTYNEQFF